In this sample, the clone carrying this T cell receptor beta chain turned up a few times. Its antigen is undetermined. The data were obtained in a study of early T cells in non-severe SARS-CoV-2 infection. Study context: Alpha and beta chains were unpaired, from unsorted whole-blood bulk RNA.

Attachment of unique molecular identifiers was made to individual cDNA molecules. One entry per CDR3 protein results from TCRdb running MiXCR on the 5' RACE reads. Counted here are around 62,000 distinct CDR3 sequences, 4.9% occurring once; the ten biggest clones make up 4.9%. Study-level results: Anti-spike CD8 responses were favored by VDJdb matching, which missed private and CD4 specificities.

The clonotype comes from an adult who was a healthcare worker with PCR-confirmed SARS-CoV-2 infection or an uninfected control (not recorded which). Sequenced sample: whole blood.

The CDR3, as DNA: TGCGCCAGCAGTCGACAGGGAGATAGTTTCGACGAGCAGTACTTC. This sequence encodes CASSRQGDSFDEQYF. The chain employs TRBV5-1 and TRBJ2-7; 7 bases are a match to TRBD1. Losses at the gene ends were 5 bases for V and 5 bases for J; bases not matched to a gene: 13. The CDR3 has 15 residues. Per germline, CDR1 SGHRS and CDR2 YFSETQ.